This TCR beta chain was recovered during a study of cytomegalovirus exposure and HLA in healthy donors. Use of 60 Vbeta and 13 Jbeta primers characterized the PCR. Profiling relied on immunoSEQ multiplex PCR, and the TCRdb table lists in-frame clones only, not all of them. This sample has about 130,000 clones, with about four fifths found just once. Note on this clone: Its specificity is unknown.

Trimming at V came to 4 bases and at J to 3 bases, leaving 7 bases not matched to a gene. Germline V gene lookup returns CDR1 LGHNA and CDR2 YSLEER. The CDR3 sequence is 15 residues long. Notes on the study in general: Reported findings show TCR beta sequences accurately forecast HLA-A and HLA-B alleles in most subjects.

The TCR comes from a male donor in good health and CMV-seropositive. Sequenced: PBMCs. The gene calls are TRBV4-3 and TRBJ2-7; TRBD1 agrees at 9 bases. CDR3 amino acids: CASSPGTGTYYEQYF. The CDR3 bases are TGCGCCAGCAGCCCCGGGACAGGGACCTACTACGAGCAGTACTTC.